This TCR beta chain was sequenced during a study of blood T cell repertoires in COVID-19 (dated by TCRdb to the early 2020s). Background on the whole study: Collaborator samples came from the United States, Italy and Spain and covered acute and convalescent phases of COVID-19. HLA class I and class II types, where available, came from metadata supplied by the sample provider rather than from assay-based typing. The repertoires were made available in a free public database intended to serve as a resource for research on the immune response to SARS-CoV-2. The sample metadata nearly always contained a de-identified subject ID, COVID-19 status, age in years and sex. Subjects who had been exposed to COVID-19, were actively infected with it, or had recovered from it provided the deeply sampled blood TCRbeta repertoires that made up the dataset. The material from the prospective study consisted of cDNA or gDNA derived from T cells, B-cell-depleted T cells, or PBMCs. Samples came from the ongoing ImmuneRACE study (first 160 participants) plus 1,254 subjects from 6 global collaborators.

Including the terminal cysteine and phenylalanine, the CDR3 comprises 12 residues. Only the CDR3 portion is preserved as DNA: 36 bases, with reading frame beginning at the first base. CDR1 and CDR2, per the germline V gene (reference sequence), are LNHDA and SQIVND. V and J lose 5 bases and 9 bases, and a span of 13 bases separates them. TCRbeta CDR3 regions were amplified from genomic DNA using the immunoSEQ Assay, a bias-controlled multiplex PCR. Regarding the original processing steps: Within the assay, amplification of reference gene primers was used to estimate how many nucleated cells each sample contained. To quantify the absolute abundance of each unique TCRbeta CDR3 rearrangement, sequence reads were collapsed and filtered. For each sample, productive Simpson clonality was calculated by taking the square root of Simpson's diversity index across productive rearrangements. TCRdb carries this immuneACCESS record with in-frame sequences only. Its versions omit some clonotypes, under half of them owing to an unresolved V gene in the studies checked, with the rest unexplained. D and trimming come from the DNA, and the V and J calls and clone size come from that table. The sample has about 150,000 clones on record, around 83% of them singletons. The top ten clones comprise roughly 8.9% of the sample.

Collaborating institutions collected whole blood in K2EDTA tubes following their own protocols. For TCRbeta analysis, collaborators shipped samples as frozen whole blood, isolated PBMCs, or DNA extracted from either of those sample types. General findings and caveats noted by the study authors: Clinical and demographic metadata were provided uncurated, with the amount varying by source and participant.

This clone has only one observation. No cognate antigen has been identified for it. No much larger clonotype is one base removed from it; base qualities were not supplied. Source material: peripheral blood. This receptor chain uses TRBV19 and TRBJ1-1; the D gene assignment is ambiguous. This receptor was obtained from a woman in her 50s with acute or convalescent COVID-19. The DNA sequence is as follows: TGTGCCAGTAGTGAAGAGGGTACACAAGCTTTCTTT. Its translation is CASSEEGTQAFF.